This T cell receptor beta chain comes out of a study of T cell responses to AZD1222 COVID-19 vaccine. Study context: Second-dose timings of about 4 or about 12 weeks were pooled.

Overall study findings and caveats: Nearly half of spike-specific TCRs reportedly go after variant regions that carry no mutations. Spike-spanning, vaccine-associated CD4 TCRs were dominant at 160-218 and 743-854. Mostly white British, mostly female donors; authors suggested clonal diversity may be underestimated.

On this clone: Its target is not known.

The germline gives CDR1 MDHEN, CDR2 SYDVKM. The CDR3 spans 14 residues. With V trimmed by 7 bases and J by 6 bases, 6 bases remained unmatched. Profiling relied on immunoSEQ multiplex PCR, and the TCRdb table lists in-frame clones only, not all of them. The sample lists 95,000 to 100,000 clones, roughly nine tenths occurring once. This clonotype was sampled from an adult in good health. The input for sequencing was peripheral blood, taken on day 0 of AZD1222 vaccination. The chain is built from TRBV28 and TRBJ1-6; 7 bases align to TRBD1. DNA of the CDR3: TGTGCCAGCACCCCGGGACAGATTAATTCACCCCTCCACTTT. Its protein is CASTPGQINSPLHF.